What follows are 21 T cell receptor beta chains derived from one specimen sequenced in a study of blood T cell repertoires in COVID-19. Assay: immunoSEQ multiplex PCR; the TCRdb copy retains only in-frame clones and omits some. The sample has approximately 250,000 clones, 86% seen once. Sequencing was carried out using peripheral blood. These receptors were obtained from a woman in her fifties or sixties who had recovered from COVID-19.

The rearrangement joins TRBV5-1 to TRBJ2-2; 10 bases agree with TRBD2. Per germline, CDR1 SGHRS and CDR2 YFSETQ. Losses at the gene ends were 4 bases for V and 1 base for J; bases not matched to a gene: 4. This CDR3 contains 16 residues. This chain's CDR3 is CASSILAGGNTGELFF. The CDR3 DNA reads TGCGCCAGCAGCATATTAGCGGGGGGGAACACCGGGGAGCTGTTTTTT.

The chain recombines TRBV23-1 with TRBJ2-2; no firm D call. TRBV23-1 falls under the ORF class, with uncertain function. V lost 11 bases and J 1 base, leaving 17 bases between the germline ends. The length of the CDR3 is 15 residues. As DNA, the CDR3 is TGCGCCCACCGCACTTACTCGGGGAACACCGGGGAGCTGTTTTTT. Protein sequence: CAHRTYSGNTGELFF.

The CDR3 reads CASSRSRVQVQETQYF. The CDR3 DNA reads as TGTGCCAGCTCACGCTCGAGGGTCCAGGTCCAAGAGACCCAGTACTTC. This chain links TRBV18 with TRBJ2-5, with TRBD2 as a possible D gene (5 bases). The CDR3 spans 16 residues. Trimming stripped 4 bases from V and 1 base from J, with 16 bases between. CDR1 is KGHSH, CDR2 LQKENI, per germline.

V is TRBV2 and J is TRBJ2-3; 7 bases align to TRBD2. This CDR3 spans 15 amino acids. Trimming removed 9 bases from V and 5 bases from J; junction bases left unmatched: 14. CDR1 and CDR2 (germline): SNHLY, FYNNEI. This chain's CDR3 is CASVKSGAGVDTQYF. The DNA of the CDR3 is TGTGCCAGTGTTAAAAGCGGGGCTGGGGTAGATACGCAGTATTTT.

J is TRBJ2-2 and V is TRBV19; maybe TRBD2 (6 bases). Germline V gives CDR1 LNHDA, CDR2 SQIVND (reference sequence). Trimming removed 2 bases at V and 3 bases at J, with 7 bases between. The CDR3 runs to 14 residues. CDR3 region: CASSIWGDTGELFF. The CDR3 DNA sequence: TGTGCCAGTAGTATATGGGGGGACACCGGGGAGCTGTTTTTT.

The CDR3 nucleotides are TGTGCCAGCAGCGACTCGGGGGTGAACACTGAAGCTTTCTTT. Translated: CASSDSGVNTEAFF. The chain joins TRBV11-3 to TRBJ1-1, with a tentative D call TRBD1 (5 bases). The CDR3 runs to 14 residues. In germline, CDR1 is SGHNT, CDR2 YENEEA. V was clipped by 5 bases and J by 0 bases, with 10 bases between them. Variable domain in full (rest from reference TRBV11-3 and TRBJ1-1): EAGVVQSPRYKIIEKKQPVAFWCNPISGHNTLYWYLQNLGQGPELLIRYENEEAVDDSQLPKDRFSAERLKGVDSTLKIQPAELGDSAVYLCASSDSGVNTEAFFGQGTRLTVV.

The J gene is TRBJ1-5, the V gene TRBV7-9, with 7 bases lining up with TRBD1. The junction had 4 bases not matched to a gene; V was cut back by 3 bases and J by 2 bases. The V gene's germline CDR1 is SEHNR and CDR2 FQNEAQ (reference sequence). The CDR3 contains 15 residues. CDR3: CASSFTGDGNQPQHF. The CDR3 DNA reads as TGTGCCAGCAGCTTCACAGGGGATGGCAATCAGCCCCAGCATTTT.

The CDR3 here is CASSRRQIYTF. The CDR3 nucleotides read TGTGCCAGCAGCAGACGACAGATCTACACCTTC. This chain links TRBV5-6 with TRBJ1-2, with a weak D call TRBD1 (5 bases). In germline, CDR1 is SGHDT, CDR2 YYEEEE. Trimming left V 4 bases short and J 10 bases short, with 11 bases between. This CDR3 contains 11 residues.

Remarks on this clone: One end of the junction is discordant with germline, which a read error may explain. The rearrangement joins TRBV7-7 to TRBJ2-1; possible D gene TRBD2, 5 bases. The CDR3 extends over 13 amino acids. The germline V gene has CDR1 SSHAT and CDR2 FNYEAQ (reference sequence). This CDR3 is CASSLDRGNEQFF. Written as DNA, the CDR3 is TGTGCTAGCAGCTTAGACCGAGGGAATGAGCAGTTCTTC.

The chain couples TRBV5-1 to TRBJ2-7; D may be TRBD1 (6 bases). The CDR3 is 14 amino acids. The V gene lost 0 bases and the J gene lost 5 bases, with 12 bases spanning the gap. The germline CDR1 and CDR2 sequences are SGHRS and YFSETQ. The CDR3 here is CASSLAHRENEQYF. CDR3 nucleotides: TGCGCCAGCAGCTTGGCCCACAGGGAGAACGAGCAGTACTTC.

The gene calls are TRBV2 and TRBJ2-5; D remains ambiguous. Germline CDR1 and CDR2: SNHLY and FYNNEI. The CDR3 is 13 amino acids. V was trimmed by 7 bases and J by 7 bases, leaving 16 bases between them. CDR3 loop: CASISGARLTQYF. The CDR3 region has the DNA TGTGCCAGCATCTCCGGAGCCCGGTTGACCCAGTACTTC.

J is TRBJ2-3 and V is TRBV19, with D perhaps matching TRBD1 (6 bases). This CDR3 contains 14 residues. V lost 4 bases to trimming and J lost 6 bases, with 14 bases between them. Germline CDR1 and CDR2: LNHDA and SQIVND (reference sequence). The CDR3 reads CASSTGTFRDTQYF. The CDR3 DNA is TGTGCCAGTAGTACGGGGACATTTCGGGATACGCAGTATTTT.

V gene TRBV5-1 combines with J gene TRBJ1-2; possibly TRBD1 for D (5 bases). This CDR3 has 14 residues. V was clipped by 1 base and J by 2 bases, with 9 bases between them. Germline V gene sequence: CDR1 SGHRS, CDR2 YFSETQ. This CDR3 is CASSLQDTNYGYTF. The CDR3 DNA follows: TGCGCCAGCAGCTTGCAGGACACGAACTATGGCTACACCTTC.

The V call is TRBV18, the J call TRBJ2-1, with a weak D call TRBD1 (6 bases). V was clipped by 0 bases and J by 6 bases, with 15 bases between them. This CDR3 is built from 16 residues. Germline CDR1 is KGHSH and CDR2 is LQKENI. Here the CDR3 reads CASSPPDSLISNEQFF. For the CDR3, the DNA is TGTGCCAGCTCACCACCGGACAGTCTCATATCCAATGAGCAGTTCTTC.

This clone was observed a handful of times. The V gene is TRBV15, the J gene TRBJ1-6, with D tentatively TRBD1 (6 bases). Trimming removed 1 base at V and 10 bases at J, with 20 bases between. The CDR3 extends over 17 amino acids. The germline V gene encodes CDR1 LNHNV and CDR2 YYDKDF (reference sequence). The DNA of the CDR3 is TGTGCCACCAGCAGAGTGTGGCGGGCAGGGGATAGATCACCCCTCCACTTT. It specifies CATSRVWRAGDRSPLHF.

This clone was seen once. The V call is TRBV6-6, the J call TRBJ1-3; a weak D match, TRBD1 (6 bases). Between the trimmed V and J ends, which lost 6 bases and 0 bases, there was a span of 12 bases. In germline, CDR1 is MNHNY, CDR2 SVGAGI (reference sequence). This CDR3 is built from 15 residues. The CDR3 here is CASSPRRGSGNTIYF. The CDR3 DNA follows: TGTGCCAGCAGCCCACGCAGGGGCTCTGGAAACACCATATATTTT.

V and J are TRBV7-2 and TRBJ1-1, with D perhaps matching TRBD1 (6 bases). CDR1 SGHTA and CDR2 FQGNSA come from the germline V gene. V was trimmed by 5 bases and J by 11 bases, leaving 15 bases between them. There are 12 residues in the CDR3. CDR3 sequence: CASSGGAGKAFF. CDR3 nucleotides: TGTGCCAGCAGCGGGGGGGCAGGCAAGGCTTTCTTT. Looking up the rest from reference TRBV7-2 and TRBJ1-1 gives the full variable domain: GAGVSQSPSNKVTEKGKDVELRCDPISGHTALYWYRQSLGQGLEFLIYFQGNSAPDKSGLPSDRFSAERTGGSVSTLTIQRTQQEDSAVYLCASSGGAGKAFFGQGTRLTVV.

The gene calls are TRBV5-1 and TRBJ1-4, with D tentatively TRBD1 (6 bases). With 7 bases removed from V and 6 bases from J, the gap between germline ends came to 16 bases. The length of the CDR3 is 14 residues. The germline V gene encodes CDR1 SGHRS and CDR2 YFSETQ. The CDR3 here is CASAPGTPDEKLFF. DNA for the CDR3: TGCGCCAGCGCTCCCGGGACACCGGATGAAAAACTGTTTTTT.

The rearrangement links TRBV5-1 to TRBJ1-2, with no clear D. The length of the CDR3 is 13 residues. The germline gives CDR1 SGHRS, CDR2 YFSETQ. The V gene lost 3 bases and the J gene lost 2 bases, with 8 bases spanning the gap. CDR3 DNA: TGCGCCAGCAGCTACGACACCAACTATGGCTACACCTTC. Translated: CASSYDTNYGYTF.

This chain connects TRBV19 to TRBJ1-4, with a possible D match to TRBD1 (6 bases). Looked up from germline, CDR1 is LNHDA and CDR2 is SQIVND (reference sequence). With 9 bases removed from V and 4 bases from J, the gap between germline ends came to 12 bases. This CDR3 is 13 amino acids long. Here the CDR3 reads CASRGQSNEKLFF. CDR3 bases: TGTGCCAGCAGAGGACAGAGTAATGAAAAACTGTTTTTT.

The J gene is TRBJ2-3, the V gene TRBV7-2, with 8 bases fitting TRBD1. This CDR3 has 15 residues. With V trimmed by 4 bases and J by 1 base, 4 bases remained unmatched. CDR1 and CDR2 (germline): SGHTA, FQGNSA. CDR3 nucleotide sequence: TGTGCCAGCAGCTCATACAGGGGGGGCACAGATACGCAGTATTTT. Translated: CASSSYRGGTDTQYF.